These 22 T cell receptor beta chains were sequenced from one sample in a study of cytomegalovirus exposure and HLA in healthy donors. The PCR was carried out with 60 Vbeta primers and 13 Jbeta primers. Measured with immunoSEQ multiplex PCR; TCRdb has only the in-frame clones, and not every one. The top ten clones hold around 1.6% of a sample with some 130,000 clones, roughly two thirds of them seen once. Sample: PBMCs. The receptor set was obtained from a man younger than 40 in good health and CMV-seropositive.

The chain recombines TRBV19 with TRBJ2-5; the D gene is possibly TRBD2 (6 bases). The CDR3 spans 13 residues. Germline CDR1 LNHDA, CDR2 SQIVND (reference sequence). The V and J ends lost 8 bases and 4 bases respectively, with 14 bases between them. The CDR3 bases are TGTGCCAGTCGCCCCGGGGGAGCAGAGACCCAGTACTTC. It encodes CASRPGGAETQYF.

The chain links TRBV23-1 to TRBJ2-7; TRBD2 might be the D (6 bases). TRBV23-1 is filed as an ORF, its function uncertain. This CDR3 is 15 amino acids long. Trimming removed 8 bases at V and 0 bases at J, with 17 bases between. CDR3 nucleotides: TGCGCCAGCGCCCCAAGGAGGGACCTCTCCTACGAGCAGTACTTC. Protein: CASAPRRDLSYEQYF.

This clone has only one observation. The genes are TRBV18 and TRBJ2-1; TRBD2 might be the D (5 bases). CDR3 length equals 14 residues. The germline V gene has CDR1 KGHSH and CDR2 LQKENI. Trimming took 4 bases from V and 7 from J, leaving 14 bases between them. The CDR3 DNA sequence: TGTGCCAGCTCACTTACTAGGCTTGAGAATGAGCAGTTCTTC. It encodes CASSLTRLENEQFF.

The rearrangement links TRBV6-1 to TRBJ2-7; 12 bases align to TRBD2. Losses at the gene ends were 0 bases for V and 7 bases for J; bases not matched to a gene: 10. The CDR3 is 17 residues long. The V gene's germline CDR1 is MNHNS and CDR2 SASEGT. The CDR3 loop reads CASSEAEFLAGGVEQYF. CDR3 coding DNA: TGTGCCAGCAGTGAAGCGGAATTTCTAGCGGGAGGGGTAGAGCAGTACTTC.

The chain combines TRBV6-1 with TRBJ1-2, with D tentatively TRBD1 (5 bases). Trimming cost V 2 bases and J 5 bases, with 9 bases left between them. Germline loops: CDR1 MNHNS, CDR2 SASEGT. The CDR3 is 13 amino acids. This CDR3 is CASSEWKGYGYTF. CDR3 nucleotides: TGTGCCAGCAGTGAATGGAAGGGGTATGGCTACACCTTC.

Note on this clone: At the DNA level, this CDR3 is encoded by other sequences in the same sample as well. This chain joins TRBV7-2 and TRBJ1-1; no clear D. The CDR3 sequence is 12 residues long. The V gene lost 1 base and the J gene lost 5 bases, with 5 bases spanning the gap. Per germline, CDR1 SGHTA and CDR2 FQGNSA. CDR3 amino acids: CASSLVRTEAFF. The DNA of the CDR3 is TGTGCCAGCAGCTTAGTGCGAACTGAAGCTTTCTTT. Variable domain in full (rest from reference TRBV7-2 and TRBJ1-1): GAGVSQSPSNKVTEKGKDVELRCDPISGHTALYWYRQSLGQGLEFLIYFQGNSAPDKSGLPSDRFSAERTGGSVSTLTIQRTQQEDSAVYLCASSLVRTEAFFGQGTRLTVV.

This rearrangement joins TRBV5-1 to TRBJ2-1; no definite D call. Trimming took 0 bases from V and 0 from J, leaving 7 bases between them. Germline CDR1 SGHRS, CDR2 YFSETQ. The CDR3 spans 15 residues. Written as DNA, the CDR3 is TGCGCCAGCAGCTTGGAGCTAAGCTCCTACAATGAGCAGTTCTTC. Its protein is CASSLELSSYNEQFF.

This clone was seen more than once but under ten times. This chain uses TRBV7-9 with TRBJ1-1, with a tentative D call TRBD1 (6 bases). This CDR3 has 13 amino acids. V was trimmed by 5 bases and J by 2 bases, leaving 9 bases between them. The germline gives CDR1 SEHNR, CDR2 FQNEAQ (reference sequence). The CDR3 sequence is CASSTDSNTEAFF. CDR3 nucleotides: TGTGCCAGCAGCACGGACAGTAACACTGAAGCTTTCTTT.

The chain carries TRBV2 and TRBJ2-7, with 9 positions matching TRBD2. V dropped 11 bases and J dropped 2; count of bases not matched to a gene: 7. This CDR3 spans 13 amino acids. Looked up from germline, CDR1 is SNHLY and CDR2 is FYNNEI. The CDR3, as DNA: TGTGCCGGAGGACTAGCGACCACCTACGAGCAGTACTTC. Its protein product is CAGGLATTYEQYF.

The V and J genes are TRBV27 and TRBJ2-3; no clear D gene. The CDR3 sequence is 13 residues long. V was shortened by 4 bases and J by 6 bases, with 11 bases between the two germline ends. The germline V gene has CDR1 MNHEY and CDR2 SMNVEV (reference sequence). CDR3: CASSSNAWDTQYF. DNA of the CDR3: TGTGCCAGCAGTTCCAACGCGTGGGATACGCAGTATTTT.

The chain recombines TRBV19 with TRBJ2-1; TRBD2 matches 7 bases. Germline V gene lookup returns CDR1 LNHDA and CDR2 SQIVND (reference sequence). The CDR3 loop spans 15 amino acids. J lost 3 bases, V lost 5 bases, and 7 bases had no gene match. CDR3 in DNA: TGTGCCAGTAGTCGTGGGGGAGGGGTCTACAATGAGCAGTTCTTC. Its translation: CASSRGGGVYNEQFF.

The chain couples TRBV15 to TRBJ1-5; unclear D gene. Trimming left V 1 base short and J 3 bases short, with 10 bases between. CDR1 LNHNV and CDR2 YYDKDF come from the germline V gene (reference sequence). The length of the CDR3 is 15 residues. CDR3 amino acids: CATSRGEHSNQPQHF. DNA of the CDR3: TGTGCCACCAGCAGAGGTGAGCATTCCAATCAGCCCCAGCATTTT. The full variable domain, rest sourced from reference TRBV15 and TRBJ1-5, is DAMVIQNPRYQVTQFGKPVTLSCSQTLNHNVMYWYQQKSSQAPKLLFHYYDKDFNNEADTPDNFQSRRPNTSFCFLDIRSPGLGDTAMYLCATSRGEHSNQPQHFGDGTRLSIL.

The J gene is TRBJ1-2, the V gene TRBV7-6; 7 bases map to TRBD1. CDR3 length: 12 amino acids. CDR1 is SGHVS, CDR2 FNYEAQ, per germline. J was trimmed by 6 bases and V by 5 bases; bases with no gene match: 3. The CDR3 coding sequence is TGTGCCAGCAGCCCCACAGGGGATGGCTACACCTTC. This encodes CASSPTGDGYTF.

In regard to this clone: Within the sample, other DNA sequences also encode this same CDR3. The V call is TRBV10-3, the J call TRBJ2-1; no clear D. V was trimmed by 0 bases and J by 0 bases, leaving 6 bases between them. The CDR3 consists of 15 residues. Per the germline V gene, CDR1 is ENHRY and CDR2 is SYGVKD. CDR3 region: CAISESSFSYNEQFF. In nucleotides, the CDR3 is TGTGCCATCAGTGAGTCGAGTTTCTCCTACAATGAGCAGTTCTTC.

This clone has more than one count but fewer than ten. The J gene is TRBJ1-2, the V gene TRBV15; D gene uncertain. V was shortened by 0 bases and J by 13 bases, with 12 bases between the two germline ends. This CDR3 region has 12 residues. Per the germline V gene, CDR1 is LNHNV and CDR2 is YYDKDF (reference sequence). The CDR3 DNA reads TGTGCCACCAGCAGAGATTTCTCGGTGAGCACCTTC. Translated, it gives CATSRDFSVSTF.

This clone was found a few times. V usage is TRBV2 and J usage is TRBJ2-1; 12 positions agree with TRBD2. Trimming took 1 base from V and 1 from J; bases not matched to a gene: 11. CDR1 is SNHLY, CDR2 FYNNEI, per germline. The CDR3 runs 20 residues. Here the CDR3 DNA reads TGTGCCAGCAGTGAAGTCGCTAGCGGGAGGGTAGGTAGGTCCTACAATGAGCAGTTCTTC. This sequence encodes CASSEVASGRVGRSYNEQFF.

For the CDR3, the DNA is TGCAGCCCTAGGGACTTACAAGAGACCCAGTACTTC. This encodes CSPRDLQETQYF. J is TRBJ2-5 and V is TRBV29-1, with TRBD2 as a possible D gene (6 bases). V lost 8 bases to trimming and J lost 2 bases, with 12 bases between them. CDR3 length: 12 amino acids. CDR1 and CDR2 from the germline V gene are SQVTM and ANQGSEA.

The rearrangement links TRBV7-2 to TRBJ2-1; 7 bases line up with TRBD2. V lost 2 bases and J lost 6; bases outside the gene matches: 7. From germline, CDR1 is SGHTA and CDR2 FQGNSA. This CDR3 has 15 residues. This CDR3 is CASSLREGPFNEQFF. The CDR3 nucleotides read TGTGCCAGCAGCTTAAGGGAGGGCCCTTTCAATGAGCAGTTCTTC.

This clone was detected many times. The V and J genes are TRBV9 and TRBJ2-2; 7 nucleotides line up with TRBD1. There are 14 residues in the CDR3. Germline trimming cut 4 bases from V and 7 bases from J; bases unmatched to any gene: 7. Germline V gives CDR1 SGDLS, CDR2 YYNGEE. The CDR3 loop is CASSLRGQGGELFF. The CDR3 bases are TGTGCCAGCAGCTTAAGGGGGCAGGGCGGGGAGCTGTTTTTT.

This clone was seen only a few times. J is TRBJ2-7 and V is TRBV4-3; D may be TRBD2 (6 bases). CDR3 length: 14 amino acids. From germline, CDR1 is LGHNA and CDR2 YSLEER. V shed 3 bases and J shed 6 bases, with 15 bases lying between them. CDR3 DNA sequence: TGCGCCAGCAGCCAGAGCCCACGCGGGACCGAGCAGTACTTC. This translates into CASSQSPRGTEQYF.

The rearrangement joins TRBV6-5 to TRBJ1-1; no firm D call. With 2 bases removed from V and 10 bases from J, the gap between germline ends came to 14 bases. This CDR3 region has 13 residues. Germline CDR1 and CDR2: MNHEY and SVGAGI. The CDR3 here is CASSYGEGLAAFF. CDR3 DNA: TGTGCCAGCAGTTACGGCGAGGGCTTGGCAGCTTTCTTT.

This chain joins TRBV4-1 and TRBJ1-3, with D maybe TRBD1 (5 bases). Germline values: CDR1 MGHRA, CDR2 YSYEKL. The V and J ends lost 4 bases and 1 base respectively, with 11 bases between them. CDR3 length: 15 amino acids. CDR3 sequence reads: CASSLYTGSGNTIYF. CDR3 DNA sequence: TGCGCCAGCAGCCTATATACAGGTTCTGGAAACACCATATATTTT.